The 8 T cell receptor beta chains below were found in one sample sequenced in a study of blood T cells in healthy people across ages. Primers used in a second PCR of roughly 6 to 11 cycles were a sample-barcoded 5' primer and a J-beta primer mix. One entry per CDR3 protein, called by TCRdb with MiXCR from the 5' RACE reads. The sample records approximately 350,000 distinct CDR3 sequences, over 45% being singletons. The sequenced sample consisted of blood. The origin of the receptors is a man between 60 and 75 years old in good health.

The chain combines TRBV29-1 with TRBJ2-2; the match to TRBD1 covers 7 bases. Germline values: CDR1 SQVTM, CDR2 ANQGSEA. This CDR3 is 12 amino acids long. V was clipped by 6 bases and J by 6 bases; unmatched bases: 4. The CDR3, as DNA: TGCAGCGTCGCGACAGGGCCCGGGGAGCTGTTTTTT. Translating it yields CSVATGPGELFF.

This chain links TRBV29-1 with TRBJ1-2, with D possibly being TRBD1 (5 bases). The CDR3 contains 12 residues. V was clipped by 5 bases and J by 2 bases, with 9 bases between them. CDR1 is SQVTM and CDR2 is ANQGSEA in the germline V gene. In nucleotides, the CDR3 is TGCAGCGTTATGACAGAAAACTATGGCTACACCTTC. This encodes CSVMTENYGYTF.

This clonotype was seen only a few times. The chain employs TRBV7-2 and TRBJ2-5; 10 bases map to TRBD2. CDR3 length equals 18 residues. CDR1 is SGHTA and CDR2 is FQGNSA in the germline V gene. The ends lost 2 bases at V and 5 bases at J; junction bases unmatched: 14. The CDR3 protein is CASSLWGPTSGLGETQYF. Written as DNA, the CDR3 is TGTGCCAGCAGCTTATGGGGCCCGACTAGCGGGCTTGGGGAGACCCAGTACTTC. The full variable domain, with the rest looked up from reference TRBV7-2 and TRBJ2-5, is GAGVSQSPSNKVTEKGKDVELRCDPISGHTALYWYRQSLGQGLEFLIYFQGNSAPDKSGLPSDRFSAERTGGSVSTLTIQRTQQEDSAVYLCASSLWGPTSGLGETQYFGPGTRLLVL.

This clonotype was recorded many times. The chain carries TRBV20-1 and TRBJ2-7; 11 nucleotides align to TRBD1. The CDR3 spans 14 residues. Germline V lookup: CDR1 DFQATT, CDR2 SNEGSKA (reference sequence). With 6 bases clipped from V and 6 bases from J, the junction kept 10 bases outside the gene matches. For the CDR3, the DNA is TGCAGTGCCTCAGTCCCGGGACAGGGGGTCGAGCAGTACTTC. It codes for CSASVPGQGVEQYF.

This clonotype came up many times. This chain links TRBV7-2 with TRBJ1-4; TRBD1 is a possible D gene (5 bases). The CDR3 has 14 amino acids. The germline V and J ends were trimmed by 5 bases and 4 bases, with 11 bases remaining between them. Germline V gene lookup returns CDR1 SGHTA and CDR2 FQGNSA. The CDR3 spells CASSQGRVNEKLFF. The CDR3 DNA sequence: TGTGCCAGCAGCCAGGGCAGGGTTAATGAAAAACTGTTTTTT.

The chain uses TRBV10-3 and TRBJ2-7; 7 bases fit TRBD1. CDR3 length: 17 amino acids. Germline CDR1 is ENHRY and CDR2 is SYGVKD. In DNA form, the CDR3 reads TGTGGCCATCTAGTCGCTTTGGGGCACAGGGGTTGGAACGAGCAGTACTTC. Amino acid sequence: CGHLVALGHRGWNEQYF.

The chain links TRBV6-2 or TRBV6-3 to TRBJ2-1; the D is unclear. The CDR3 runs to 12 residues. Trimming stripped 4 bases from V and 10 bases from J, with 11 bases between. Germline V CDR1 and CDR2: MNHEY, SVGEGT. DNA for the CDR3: TGTGCCAGCAGTTGGACCCCCAGGGAGCAGTTCTTC. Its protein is CASSWTPREQFF.

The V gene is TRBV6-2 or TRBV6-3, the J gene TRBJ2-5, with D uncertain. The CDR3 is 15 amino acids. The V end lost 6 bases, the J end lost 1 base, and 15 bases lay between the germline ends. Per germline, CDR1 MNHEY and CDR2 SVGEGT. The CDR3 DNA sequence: TGTGCCAGCAGCAAGCCCTCACCGACCCAAGAGACCCAGTACTTC. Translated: CASSKPSPTQETQYF.